The clone carrying this T cell receptor beta chain was recorded a few times. Its antigen is not identified. The data were taken from a study of CD8+ T cells in alopecia areata. Whole-study results and caveats: On tofacitinib, scalp clonality and expanded CD8+ clones among top 100 fell significantly. Clonality in lesional scalp, especially alopecia totalis/universalis, exceeded that of normal scalp.

Trimming took off 6 bases at V and 1 base at J, with 8 bases between the two ends. Germline V gives CDR1 WSHSY, CDR2 SAAADI. The CDR3 is made up of 13 amino acids. As to treatment: oral pan-JAK inhibitor, 5-10 mg twice daily. Punch biopsies of lesional scalp, plus peripheral blood, were taken from alopecia areata patients. A FACSAria was used to sort CD4+ and CD8+ T cells. These cells came from PBMCs. Following RNA extraction, reverse transcription yielded cDNA that acted as the sequencing template. Here immunoSEQ multiplex PCR was the method, and the copy in TCRdb shows in-frame clones only, minus some. The sample yields some 190,000 clones, approximately 67% seen once.

V gene TRBV10-2 combines with J gene TRBJ2-3; D call uncertain. Material: CD4+ T cells sorted from blood, obtained at week 44, from a patient treated with tofacitinib. The sequence was collected from a human donor with alopecia areata. CDR3 residues: CASRIAGTDTQYF. CDR3 DNA sequence: TGCGCCAGCAGGATAGCTGGCACAGATACGCAGTATTTT.